This is a list of T cell receptor beta chains from one sample in a study of shared clonotypes between healthy human individuals. Assay used: immunoSEQ multiplex PCR; TCRdb lists only in-frame clones, some missing. Found here are 2 million or so clones, approximately 94% of them singletons; the top ten hold 1% to 1.3%. The sample taken for sequencing was naive CD8+ T cells sorted from blood. The receptors here all came from a man aged 18-30 years in good health. Each CDR3 is given with its conserved first and last residue. D genes are given only for firm matches. The listing skips clone size in some rows; elsewhere it reads once, few, many or a size class.

D gene	V gene	J gene	clone size	CDR3 DNA	CDR3 protein
TRBD2	TRBV10-3	TRBJ2-3	-	TGTGCCATCAAGGGAGCGGGGAGTACAGATACGCAGTATTTT	CAIKGAGSTDTQYF
-	TRBV27	TRBJ2-1	once	TGTGCCAGCAGTTCGCCGGGGAATGAGCAGTTCTTC	CASSSPGNEQFF
TRBD1	TRBV29-1	TRBJ1-2	once	TGCAGCATTGAAAGGACAGGCTATGGCTACACCTTC	CSIERTGYGYTF
-	TRBV30	TRBJ1-2	-	TGTGCCTCAACCCCCCATGGCACCTTC	CASTPHGTF
-	TRBV10-3	TRBJ2-5	-	TGTGCCATCAGCGACCCCCTCCAAGAGACCCAGTACTTC	CAISDPLQETQYF
TRBD2	TRBV27	TRBJ2-1	-	TGTGCCAGCAGTACCTTACCACTCACTAGCGGGTGGATCTACAATGAGCAGTTCTTC	CASSTLPLTSGWIYNEQFF
-	TRBV5-1	TRBJ2-3	-	TGCGCCAGCAGCTTGCGGACTACGCAAGATACGCAGTATTTT	CASSLRTTQDTQYF
-	TRBV5-5	TRBJ1-2	few	TGTGCCAGCAGCGAGGGGTTAGGCGGCTACACCTTC	CASSEGLGGYTF
-	TRBV4-2	TRBJ2-7	-	TGTGCCAGCAGCTTTACAAGAGAGAGCTCCTACGAGCAGTACTTC	CASSFTRESSYEQYF
TRBD2	TRBV2	TRBJ2-5	-	TGTGCCAGCAGTGAAGCGAGGGGAGGGCCGGAGACCCAGTACTTC	CASSEARGGPETQYF
-	TRBV4-1	TRBJ1-2	few	TGCGCCAGCCGCCCGGCGGGGGCCAATGGCTACACCTTC	CASRPAGANGYTF
-	TRBV27	TRBJ1-6	-	TGTGCCAGCACCCCCTGGGGGGGGAATTCACCCCTCCACTTT	CASTPWGGNSPLHF
-	TRBV19	TRBJ1-6	-	TGTGCCAGTAGTTTCCCCGGAGGGGACGGTAATTCACCCCTCCACTTT	CASSFPGGDGNSPLHF
TRBD1	TRBV27	TRBJ2-7	-	TGTGCCAGCAGTTTAGCACCCGGGACAGGGTTTTCCGAGCAGTACTTC	CASSLAPGTGFSEQYF
-	TRBV15	TRBJ2-4	-	TGTGCCACCAGTTACGGGAATGACATTCAGTACTTC	CATSYGNDIQYF
TRBD1	TRBV9	TRBJ1-5	-	TGTGCCAGCAGCCCCGGGGGACAGCCTAATCAGCCCCAGCATTTT	CASSPGGQPNQPQHF
-	TRBV13	TRBJ2-7	-	TGTGCCAGCAGCTTCTCGGGGGCCGGCGAGCAGTACTTC	CASSFSGAGEQYF
TRBD2	TRBV4-1	TRBJ2-2	-	TGCGCCAGCAGCCCCGGGACTAGCGTGGCCGGGGAGCTGTTTTTT	CASSPGTSVAGELFF
-	TRBV4-3	TRBJ1-2	once	TGCGCCAGCAGCCAAGAGGGGTTCGAGGGATCAGACTATGGCTACACCTTC	CASSQEGFEGSDYGYTF
-	TRBV10-2	TRBJ2-3	-	TGCGCCAGCACCAAGGGGGTGCAAGATACGCAGTATTTT	CASTKGVQDTQYF
-	TRBV9	TRBJ2-1	once	TGTGCCAGCAGCGTAGGGGGGGAACACAATGAGCAGTTCTTC	CASSVGGEHNEQFF
-	TRBV28	TRBJ2-3	-	TGTGCCAGCAGTTTTGATGAAGGTACGCAGTATTTT	CASSFDEGTQYF
-	TRBV15	TRBJ1-2	-	TGTGCCACCAGCGAGGGAAACTATGGCTACACCTTC	CATSEGNYGYTF
-	TRBV5-1	TRBJ1-2	once	TGCGCCAGCAGCTTGGTGTCAGGGGCTAACTATGGCTACACCTTC	CASSLVSGANYGYTF
-	TRBV6-6	TRBJ1-5	-	TGTGCCAGCACCGACCCCAGGGAATTGAATCAGCCCCAGCATTTT	CASTDPRELNQPQHF
TRBD1	TRBV7-8	TRBJ1-2	-	TGTGCCAGCAGCTTAGAGGACAGGATAGATGGCTACACCTTC	CASSLEDRIDGYTF
-	TRBV30	TRBJ1-1	-	TGTGCACGATCCATCGGGGGTTTCACTGAAGCTTTCTTT	CARSIGGFTEAFF
-	TRBV7-9	TRBJ2-5	-	TGTGCCAGCAGCTTAGCATCAGAGGAAGAGACCCAGTACTTC	CASSLASEEETQYF
-	TRBV6-4	TRBJ1-5	-	TGTGCCAGCAGGGAAGGGGGGGGAGGTCAGCCCCAGCATTTT	CASREGGGGQPQHF
-	TRBV4-1	TRBJ2-7	-	TGCGCCAGCAGCCCAAAGAGCGGATACGAGCAGTACTTC	CASSPKSGYEQYF
-	TRBV5-6	TRBJ2-7	-	TGTGCCAGCAGCTTAGGTGTCTCGGTCTACGAGCAGTACTTC	CASSLGVSVYEQYF